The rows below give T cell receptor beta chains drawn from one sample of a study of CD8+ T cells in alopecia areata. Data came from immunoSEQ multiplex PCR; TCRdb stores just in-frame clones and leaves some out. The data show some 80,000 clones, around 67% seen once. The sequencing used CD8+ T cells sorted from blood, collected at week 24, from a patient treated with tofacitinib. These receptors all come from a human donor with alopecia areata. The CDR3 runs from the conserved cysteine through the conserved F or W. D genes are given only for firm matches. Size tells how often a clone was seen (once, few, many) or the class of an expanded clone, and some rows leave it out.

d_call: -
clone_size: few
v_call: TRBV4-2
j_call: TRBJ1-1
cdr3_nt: TGTGCCAGCAGCCAGCCCGACAACACTGAAGCTTTCTTT
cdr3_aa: CASSQPDNTEAFF

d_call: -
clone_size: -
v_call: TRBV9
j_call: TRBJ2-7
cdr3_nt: TGTGCCAGCAGCCCAGAGCGGACCCACGAGCAGTACTTC
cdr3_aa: CASSPERTHEQYF

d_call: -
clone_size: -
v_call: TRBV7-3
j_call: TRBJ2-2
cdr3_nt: TGTGCCAGCAGCCCCGGCCCGGACACCGGGGAGCTGTTTTTT
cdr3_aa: CASSPGPDTGELFF

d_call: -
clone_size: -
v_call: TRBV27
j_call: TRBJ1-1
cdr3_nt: TGTGCCAGCAGTTCACCTGGGACAAGGGGCCCTCTTGAAGCTTTCTTT
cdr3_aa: CASSSPGTRGPLEAFF

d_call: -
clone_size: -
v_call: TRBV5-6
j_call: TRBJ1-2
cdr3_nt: TGTGCCAGCAGCTTCGGGGGCAACTATGGCTACACCTTC
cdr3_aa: CASSFGGNYGYTF

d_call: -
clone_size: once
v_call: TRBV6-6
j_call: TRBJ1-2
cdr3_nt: TGTGCCAGCAGACCCCAATCCGGGATCGGCTATGGCTACACCTTC
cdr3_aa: CASRPQSGIGYGYTF

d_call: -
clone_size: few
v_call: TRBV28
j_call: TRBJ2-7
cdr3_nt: TGTGCCAGCAGCCGTGAGGGCGCTTACTACGAGCAGTACTTC
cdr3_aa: CASSREGAYYEQYF

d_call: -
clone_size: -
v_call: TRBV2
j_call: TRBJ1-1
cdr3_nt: TGTGCCAGCAGTGAAGTGGGGAATATGAACACTGAAGCTTTCTTT
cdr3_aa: CASSEVGNMNTEAFF

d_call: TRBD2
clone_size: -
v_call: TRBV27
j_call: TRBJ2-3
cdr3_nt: TGTGCCAGCAAGAAATCTAGCGGAGAAACCACAGATACGCAGTATTTT
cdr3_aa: CASKKSSGETTDTQYF

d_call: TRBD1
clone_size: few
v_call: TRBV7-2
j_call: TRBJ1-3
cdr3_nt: TGTGCCAGCAGCCATGGGACAGACGGAAACACCATATATTTT
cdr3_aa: CASSHGTDGNTIYF

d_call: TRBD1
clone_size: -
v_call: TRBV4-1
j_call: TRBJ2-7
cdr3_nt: TGCGCCAGCAGCCAACTGACAGGGAGCTCCTACGAGCAGTACTTC
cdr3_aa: CASSQLTGSSYEQYF

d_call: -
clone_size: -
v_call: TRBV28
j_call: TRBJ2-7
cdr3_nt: TGTGCCAGCAGTTTTCGCGGACTCTCCTACGAGCAGTACTTC
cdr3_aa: CASSFRGLSYEQYF

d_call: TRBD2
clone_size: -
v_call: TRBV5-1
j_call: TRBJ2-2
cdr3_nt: TGCGCCAGCAGCTTGGCCGCGGCGGGAGAGAACACCGGGGAGCTGTTTTTT
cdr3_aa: CASSLAAAGENTGELFF

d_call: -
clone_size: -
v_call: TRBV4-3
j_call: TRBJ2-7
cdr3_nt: TGCGCCAGCAGCCAAGATTGGCCTATCTACGAGCAGTACTTC
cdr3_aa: CASSQDWPIYEQYF